This entry describes one TCR beta chain. TCRdb keeps only in-frame clones here, not all; method: immunoSEQ multiplex PCR. The data show 150,000 or so clones, 70% to 90% seen once. This sample was taken from a study of T cell responses to AZD1222 COVID-19 vaccine. CDR3 length: 14 residues. In germline, CDR1 is WNHNN, CDR2 SYGVQD (reference sequence). V gave up 3 bases and J gave up 7 bases, with 16 bases separating them. The sequence was collected from an adult in good health. This chain uses TRBV10-1 with TRBJ2-7; tentative D call: TRBD2 (5 bases). The sequencing used peripheral blood, collected on day 0 of AZD1222 vaccination. CDR3 in DNA: TGCGCCAGCAGTGAAGGGAGACCTCCGGGGGAGCAGTACTTC. It is translated as CASSEGRPPGEQYF.